This T cell receptor beta chain was sequenced for a study of T cell changes during pregnancy in multiple sclerosis. TCRdb keeps only in-frame clones here, not all; method: immunoSEQ multiplex PCR. The repertoire includes 70,000 or so clones, about nine tenths of them detected once, and 0.29% sits in the top ten. The CDR3 extends over 13 amino acids. Trimming took off 6 bases at V and 5 bases at J, with 10 bases between the two ends. Germline CDR1 is SNHLY and CDR2 is FYNNEI. The rearrangement uses TRBV2 and TRBJ2-2; D remains unclear. The source material was CD4+ T cells from peripheral blood mononuclear cells, sampled after pregnancy. The clonotype was recovered from a female donor with multiple sclerosis, enrolled in a pregnancy study. The CDR3 loop reads CASRVGGTGELFF. CDR3 nucleotide sequence: TGTGCCAGCAGAGTTGGCGGTACCGGGGAGCTGTTTTTT.